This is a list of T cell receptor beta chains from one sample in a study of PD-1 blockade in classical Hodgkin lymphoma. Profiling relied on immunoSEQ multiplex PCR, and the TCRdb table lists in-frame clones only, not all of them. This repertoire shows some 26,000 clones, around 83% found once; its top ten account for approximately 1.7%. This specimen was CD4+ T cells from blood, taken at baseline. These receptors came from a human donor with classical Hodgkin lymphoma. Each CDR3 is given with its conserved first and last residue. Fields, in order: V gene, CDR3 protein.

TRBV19 CASSIVSVRSEAFF
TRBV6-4 CASSEYTVGQGVIEQFF
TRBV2 CASSGTGSSTDTQYF
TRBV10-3 CAIGGGNYGYTF
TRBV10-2 CASSEAQNTEAFF
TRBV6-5 CASNPGTGELFF
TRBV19 CASSIGVDTEAFF
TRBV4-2 CASSQGWGSALANYGYTF
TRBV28 CASSLTGGSYGYTF
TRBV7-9 CASSPKQRINEKLFF
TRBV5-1 CASSPGIQETQYF
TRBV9 CASGQAGSDTQYF
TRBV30 CAWSVAGTSPYEQYF
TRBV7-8 CASSLMRNTEAFF
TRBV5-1 CASSPTGLTNTEAFF
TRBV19 CASSSQQGFEQFF
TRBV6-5 CASSPGQGASTEAFF
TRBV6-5 CASSRSGVNYGYTF
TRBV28 CASSWTGLAGTQETQYF
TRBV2 CASSVRQGKGEKLFF
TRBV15 CATSRSGGYSNQPQHF
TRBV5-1 CASSLAGTDTQYF
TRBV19 CASSIGQALEAFF
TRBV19 CASSGGFQETQYF
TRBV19 CASSMTGGDMSGYGYTF
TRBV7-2 CASSSIIGSDYGYTF
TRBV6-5 CASSQKKTRWNGYTF
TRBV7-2 CASSLGTGEAGELFF
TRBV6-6 CASSYTGLALDF
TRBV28 CASSSPSSTGGAGNIQYF
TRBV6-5 CASRHPNTGELFF
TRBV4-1 CASSPSKTGENEKLFF
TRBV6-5 CASSYLATDYGYTF
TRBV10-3 CAISDAGTGEETQYF
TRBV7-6 CASSLAGRGMANEKLFF
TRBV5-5 CASSLERGRTEAFF
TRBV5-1 CASSLTSGSYNEQFF
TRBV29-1 CSVLPGQQNTEAFF
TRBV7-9 CASSRGQRLTDTQYF
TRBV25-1 CASSDSLAGGSPLHF
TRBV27 CASSSRQGGDYGYTF
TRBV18 CASSPRQLQNTEAFF
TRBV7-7 CASSPGEGGEQYF
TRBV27 CASSLGGDQPQHF
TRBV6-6 CASSDSGQGPGNTIYF
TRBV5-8 CASSLGTGGRQPQHF
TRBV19 CASSISGAPGELFF
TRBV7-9 CASSVQGGQPQHF
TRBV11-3 CASSLEEEETQYF
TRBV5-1 CASSPGQVKDTQYF
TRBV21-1 CASSKRDGFYEQYF
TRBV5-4 CASSLSANQETQYF
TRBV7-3 CASSLSYTGELFF
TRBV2 CASSEASGNTEAFF